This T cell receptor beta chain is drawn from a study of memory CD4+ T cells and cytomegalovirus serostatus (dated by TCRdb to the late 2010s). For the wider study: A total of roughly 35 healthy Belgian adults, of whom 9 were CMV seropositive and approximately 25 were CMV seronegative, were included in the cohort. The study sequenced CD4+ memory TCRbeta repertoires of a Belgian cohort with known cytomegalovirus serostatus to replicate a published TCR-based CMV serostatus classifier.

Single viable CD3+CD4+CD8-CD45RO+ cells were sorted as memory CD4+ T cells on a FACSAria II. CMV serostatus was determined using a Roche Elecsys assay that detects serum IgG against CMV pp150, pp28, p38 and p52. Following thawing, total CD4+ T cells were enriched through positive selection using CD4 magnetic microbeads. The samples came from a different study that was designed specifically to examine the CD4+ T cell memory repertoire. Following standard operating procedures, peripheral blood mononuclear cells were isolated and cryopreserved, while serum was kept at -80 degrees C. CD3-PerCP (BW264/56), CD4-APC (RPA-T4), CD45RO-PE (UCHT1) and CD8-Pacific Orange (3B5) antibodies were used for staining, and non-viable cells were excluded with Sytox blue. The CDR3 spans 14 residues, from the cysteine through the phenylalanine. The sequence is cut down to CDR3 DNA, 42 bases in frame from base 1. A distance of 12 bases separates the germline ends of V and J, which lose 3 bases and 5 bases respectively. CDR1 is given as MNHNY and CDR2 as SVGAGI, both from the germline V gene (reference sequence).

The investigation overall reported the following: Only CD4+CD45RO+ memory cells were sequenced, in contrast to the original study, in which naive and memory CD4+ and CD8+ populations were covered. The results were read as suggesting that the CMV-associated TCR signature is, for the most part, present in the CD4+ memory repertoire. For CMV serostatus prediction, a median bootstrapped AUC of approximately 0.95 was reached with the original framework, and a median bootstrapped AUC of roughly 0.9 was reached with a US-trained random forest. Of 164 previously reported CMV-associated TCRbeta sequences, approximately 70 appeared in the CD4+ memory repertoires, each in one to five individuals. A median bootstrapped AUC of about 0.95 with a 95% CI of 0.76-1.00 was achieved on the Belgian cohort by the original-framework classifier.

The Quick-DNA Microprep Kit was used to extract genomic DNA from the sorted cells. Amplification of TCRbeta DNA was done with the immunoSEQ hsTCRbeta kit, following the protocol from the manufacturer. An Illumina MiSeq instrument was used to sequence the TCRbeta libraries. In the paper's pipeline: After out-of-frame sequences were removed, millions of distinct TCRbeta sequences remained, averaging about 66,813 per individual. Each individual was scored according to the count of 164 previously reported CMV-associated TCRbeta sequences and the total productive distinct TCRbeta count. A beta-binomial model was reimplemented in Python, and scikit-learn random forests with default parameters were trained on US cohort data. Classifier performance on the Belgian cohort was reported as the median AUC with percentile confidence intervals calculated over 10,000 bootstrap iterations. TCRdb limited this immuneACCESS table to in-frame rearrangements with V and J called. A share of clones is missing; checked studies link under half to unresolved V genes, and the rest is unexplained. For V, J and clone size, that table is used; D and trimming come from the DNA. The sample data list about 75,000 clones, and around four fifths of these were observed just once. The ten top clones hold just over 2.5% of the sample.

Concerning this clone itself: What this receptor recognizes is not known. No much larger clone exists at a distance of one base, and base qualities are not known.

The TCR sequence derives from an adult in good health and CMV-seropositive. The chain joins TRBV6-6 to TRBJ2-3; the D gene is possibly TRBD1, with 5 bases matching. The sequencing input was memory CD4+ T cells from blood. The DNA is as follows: TGTGCCAGCAGTTATCGACAGAAAGGAGATACGCAGTATTTT. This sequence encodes CASSYRQKGDTQYF.